A selection of T cell receptor beta chains follows, all from one sample in a study of shared clonotypes between healthy human individuals. Measured with immunoSEQ multiplex PCR; TCRdb has only the in-frame clones, and not every one. The data contain roughly 2,300,000 clones, around 92% of them singletons. Sequencing input: naive CD4+ T cells from PBMCs. The receptors originated from a man between 18 and 29 years old in good health. Some clones in this sample may be carry-over from other donors' samples. The CDR3 runs from the conserved cysteine through the conserved F or W. A D gene is named only where the DNA matches it firmly. A clone size is listed for some rows: how often the clone was seen (once, few, many), or a class if it is expanded.

v_gene	j_gene	abundance	d_gene	CDR3nt	CDR3aa
TRBV5-6	TRBJ1-2	.	.	TGTGCCAGCAGCTTGGTACAGCATATGACGTCCTATGGCTACACCTTC	CASSLVQHMTSYGYTF
TRBV27	TRBJ1-1	.	TRBD1	TGTGCCAGCAGTATGACAGGGGGTGAGGGCACTGAAGCTTTCTTT	CASSMTGGEGTEAFF
TRBV6-4	TRBJ2-1	once	.	TGTGCCAGCAGTGACTCGGCCTTCGATGGGTCGCGAGAGCAGTTCTTC	CASSDSAFDGSREQFF
TRBV18	TRBJ1-2	.	TRBD1	TGTGCCAGCTCACCCGGGACAGGGGGCAACTATGGCTACACCTTC	CASSPGTGGNYGYTF
TRBV7-2	TRBJ1-4	.	.	TGTGCCAGCAGCTTAACGGCTACAGCCGAAAAACTGTTTTTT	CASSLTATAEKLFF
TRBV28	TRBJ2-5	.	.	TGTGCCAGCAGCCCGGGTACTCAAGAGACCCAGTACTTC	CASSPGTQETQYF
TRBV5-1	TRBJ1-3	once	TRBD1	TGCGCCAGCAGCTTGGACCGGGACAGGGGCACCTCTGGAAACACCATATATTTT	CASSLDRDRGTSGNTIYF
TRBV18	TRBJ2-2	.	TRBD1	TGTGCCAGCTCACCCGGTCCGGACAGGTCGAACACCGGGGAGCTGTTTTTT	CASSPGPDRSNTGELFF
TRBV6-1	TRBJ1-1	.	.	TGTGCCAGCAGTGAACAACAGGGGAACACTGAAGCTTTCTTT	CASSEQQGNTEAFF
TRBV4-1	TRBJ2-5	.	.	TGCGCCAGCAGCCAAGTGCTAGGAGAGACCCAGTACTTC	CASSQVLGETQYF
TRBV5-1	TRBJ2-6	.	.	TGCGCCAGCAGCTTGGTTGGACGGAACTCTGGGGCCAACGTCCTGACTTTC	CASSLVGRNSGANVLTF
TRBV9	TRBJ2-1	.	.	TGTGCCAGCAGCGTAGGAGGCGGCTCCTACAATGAGCAGTTCTTC	CASSVGGGSYNEQFF
TRBV28	TRBJ2-1	.	.	TGTGCCAGCAGTTTATTGGCCGAGCAGGCTCAGTTCTTC	CASSLLAEQAQFF
TRBV29-1	TRBJ1-2	.	.	TGCAGCGTTGCGTCGGGGAGAGGCTACACCTTC	CSVASGRGYTF
TRBV18	TRBJ2-7	.	.	TGTGCCAGCTCCCCGATAAATGCCGCTTTGAGCTACGAGCAGTACTTC	CASSPINAALSYEQYF
TRBV28	TRBJ1-2	.	TRBD1	TGTGCCAGCAGTCCCCTCAACAGGGGGTCTTATGGCTACACCTTC	CASSPLNRGSYGYTF
TRBV6-5	TRBJ1-2	.	.	TGTGCCAGCAGCCGGGGAGAGGGCTACACCTTC	CASSRGEGYTF
TRBV6-5	TRBJ2-3	.	.	TGTGCCAGCAGTTACTCAATGCTTCTAGTAGATACGCAGTATTTT	CASSYSMLLVDTQYF
TRBV29-1	TRBJ1-1	.	TRBD1	TGCAGCGTCCATAGGACAGGGAGACTTATGAACACTGAAGCTTTCTTT	CSVHRTGRLMNTEAFF
TRBV28	TRBJ1-2	.	.	TGTGCCAGCAGTTTGACAACTAACTATGGCTACACCTTC	CASSLTTNYGYTF
TRBV6-5	TRBJ2-7	.	.	TGTGCCACCGGGACGGCGGCCTACGAGCAGTACTTC	CATGTAAYEQYF
TRBV5-4	TRBJ2-7	.	TRBD2	TGTGCCAGCAGCTTGTATGCGGGAGGCGGGTACGAGCAGTACTTC	CASSLYAGGGYEQYF
TRBV29-1	TRBJ1-1	.	.	TGCAGCGTTAGGTCTGGCCGCACTGAAGCTTTCTTT	CSVRSGRTEAFF
TRBV9	TRBJ2-7	.	.	TGTGCCAGCAGCCCCGGGACGGTACCCTACGAGCAGTACTTC	CASSPGTVPYEQYF
TRBV5-1	TRBJ1-4	.	.	TGCGCCAGCAGCACCGCTCGGTCCCGAGGAAATGAAAAACTGTTTTTT	CASSTARSRGNEKLFF
TRBV28	TRBJ2-6	.	.	TGTGCCAGCAGTAAGAGGACGGGGAGTCACTCTGGGGCCAACGTCCTGACTTTC	CASSKRTGSHSGANVLTF
TRBV28	TRBJ2-1	.	.	TGTGCCAGCAGCTCCGAGAGGGGACCTACTTACAATGAGCAGTTCTTC	CASSSERGPTYNEQFF
TRBV7-8	TRBJ2-1	.	.	TGTGCCAGCAGCTTTGGGTCCTGGGGGAGAAAAGGAGACAATGAGCAGTTCTTC	CASSFGSWGRKGDNEQFF
TRBV28	TRBJ2-7	.	.	TGTGCCAGCAAGACGGCCACCTACGAGCAGTACTTC	CASKTATYEQYF
TRBV28	TRBJ2-7	.	TRBD1	TGTGCCAGCAGGATGGGACAGCGATATCCGAACTACGAGCAGTACTTC	CASRMGQRYPNYEQYF
TRBV6-1	TRBJ2-2	.	.	TGTGCCAGCAGTGTACCGGGTTCCACAACCGGGGAGCTGTTTTTT	CASSVPGSTTGELFF
TRBV18	TRBJ1-1	once	.	TGTGCCAGCTCACCACAGACAGCGAACACTGAAGCTTTCTTT	CASSPQTANTEAFF
TRBV5-1	TRBJ2-7	.	TRBD2	TGCGCCAGCAGCCCGGAGGGGACTAGCGGGAGGGTGAAAGAGGACGAGCAGTACTTC	CASSPEGTSGRVKEDEQYF
TRBV18	TRBJ2-3	.	TRBD2	TGTGCCAGCTCACCGACTAGCGGGAGCTCGGATACGCAGTATTTT	CASSPTSGSSDTQYF
TRBV6-6	TRBJ2-5	.	.	TGTGCCAGCAGTTACTCGACAATTACTGAAGAGACCCAGTACTTC	CASSYSTITEETQYF
TRBV5-4	TRBJ2-5	.	.	TGTGCCAGCAGCCCCGCGAACCAACAAGAGACCCAGTACTTC	CASSPANQQETQYF
TRBV5-4	TRBJ2-5	.	TRBD2	TGTGCCAGCAGCTTAGGGACTAGCGGGAGGGCCATGGGAGAGACCCAGTACTTC	CASSLGTSGRAMGETQYF
TRBV18	TRBJ2-7	.	.	TGTGCCAGCTCACCGACCGTTCAAGCCGGCGAGCAGTACTTC	CASSPTVQAGEQYF
TRBV27	TRBJ2-7	.	.	TGTGCCAGCCGCTACGAGCAGTACTTC	CASRYEQYF
TRBV7-2	TRBJ1-2	.	.	TGTGCCAGCAGCTTTAACTATGGCTACACCTTC	CASSFNYGYTF
TRBV5-4	TRBJ2-1	.	.	TGTGCCAGCAGCTTTGGCGCGGGACCTTACAATGAGCAGTTCTTC	CASSFGAGPYNEQFF
TRBV7-8	TRBJ2-5	.	.	TGTGCCAGCAGCGCGAGCTTAGCGCAAGAGACCCAGTACTTC	CASSASLAQETQYF
TRBV4-3	TRBJ2-3	.	.	TGCGCCAGCAGCCAAGATTTAATGCCAGGCAGCACAGATACGCAGTATTTT	CASSQDLMPGSTDTQYF
TRBV28	TRBJ1-2	.	.	TGTGCCAGCAGCCGTAACAGGGTCAACTATGGGAGCTACACCTTC	CASSRNRVNYGSYTF
TRBV11-2	TRBJ1-1	.	TRBD1	TGTGCCAGCAGCTATCGGACAGGGTGGGACACTGAAGCTTTCTTT	CASSYRTGWDTEAFF
TRBV2	TRBJ1-6	.	.	TGTGCCAGCAGTGACCCTTATTCACCCCTCCACTTT	CASSDPYSPLHF
TRBV11-3	TRBJ2-1	.	.	TGTGCCAGCAGCGCTAGCTCCTACAATGAGCAGTTCTTC	CASSASSYNEQFF
TRBV28	TRBJ2-3	.	TRBD2	TGTGCCAGCAGTCTCGGGGACTACACAGATACGCAGTATTTT	CASSLGDYTDTQYF
TRBV4-2	TRBJ2-7	.	.	TGTGCCAGCAGCCAGGGCGACAGATCCTACGAGCAGTACTTC	CASSQGDRSYEQYF
TRBV28	TRBJ1-5	.	.	TGTGCCAGCAGTTTATCTAACAGGCCCAGAAACAATCAGCCCCAGCATTTT	CASSLSNRPRNNQPQHF
TRBV5-4	TRBJ2-5	.	.	TGTGCCAGCAGCTCAACCTCGGGGTTTGAGCCGGAGACCCAGTACTTC	CASSSTSGFEPETQYF
TRBV11-2	TRBJ2-3	.	TRBD2	TGTGCCAGCAGCAGACTAGCGGGAGGATTAGATACGCAGTATTTT	CASSRLAGGLDTQYF
TRBV6-6	TRBJ1-1	.	.	TGTGCCAGCAGTTCTGACACGGGCACTGAAGCTTTCTTT	CASSSDTGTEAFF
TRBV18	TRBJ2-4	.	.	TGTGCCAGCTCCAAGGGGGGCCTGGGCTGGGACTTC	CASSKGGLGWDF